Here is one T cell receptor (beta chain) with its context. This receptor's antigen is unknown. No much larger clone is present one base from it, and per-base qualities are unavailable. The entry originates in a study of T cells after yellow fever vaccination (dated by TCRdb to between 2018 and 2021). With respect to the entire study: Libraries from fractions with low cell numbers were prepared with the SMART-Seq v4 Ultra Low Input RNA kit. To follow T-cell clones before and after both primary and booster YFV17D yellow fever vaccination, bulk TCR alpha and beta repertoires underwent longitudinal sequencing. Two healthy male donors, one aged 18 to 30 and one aged 30 to 40 years, were included in the cohort. Blood was drawn at multiple timepoints before and after primary and secondary immunization, with bulk PBMC replicates and cell subsets isolated.

TCR cDNA was synthesized by 5'RACE template switching, which introduced a universal primer site and unique molecular identifiers. cDNA synthesis was primed from both the TCR alpha and TCR beta constant segments. Two PCR steps were used to amplify libraries, with sample barcodes and sequencing adapters being added in the second step. Libraries were sequenced on Illumina HiSeq 2500 (2x100 bp) or NovaSeq (2x150 bp). The paper's processing steps were these. MIGEC was used to demultiplex reads and collapse the reads into UMI consensus sequences, and MiXCR was used for V(D)J alignment. Vaccine-responding clonotypes were defined with edgeR using replicate PBMC samples, requiring FDR below 0.01 and a log2 fold change above 5 up to day 15. CD4 or CD8 identity was assigned to each bulk clonotype according to whether the clonotype was present at higher abundance in the sequenced CD4 repertoire or the sequenced CD8 repertoire. The public reads were run again by TCRdb, first through fastp at Q25 and then through MiXCR, and only productive beta chains were kept. Every entry covers one CDR3 protein and lists the most common genes and DNA from its rows. The V and J calls, along with clone size, are taken from TCRdb and not from the paper's own processing. The table for this sample lists roughly 300,000 distinct CDR3 sequences; 8% to 9.5% of them were counted only once. The ten biggest clones cover approximately 15% of the sample.

Reading the label with the study, this specimen's treatment or condition is: live attenuated yellow fever vaccine strain. At each blood-draw timepoint, two biological replicates of bulk PBMCs were obtained. A standard Ficoll-Paque protocol was used to isolate PBMCs from peripheral blood. RNA was extracted with TriZol from bulk PBMCs, CD4 and CD8 fractions, and dextramer-positive and dextramer-negative fractions. The germline V gene specifies SNHLY as CDR1 and FYNNEI as CDR2. The CDR3 holds 14 amino acids from the cysteine to the phenylalanine. Only the CDR3 region is kept as DNA, spanning 42 bases read in frame from base 1. The germline ends are 12 bases apart after V is trimmed by 2 bases and J by 8 bases. Beyond this particular receptor, the publication reports: After the booster, most clones that had expanded after primary vaccination were detected again (approximately 96% of CD4 and about 88% of CD8), suggesting broad maintenance of memory. A small share of clonotypes was detected in both CD4 and CD8 compartments, with the overlap likely arising from convergent recombination. Only a couple of donors were included in the study, so the extent to which the findings can be generalized is limited. Because abundant contaminating clonotypes from the bulk population could be contained in FACS-sorted repertoires, computational filtering was required. Compared with the primary T-cell response, the secondary T-cell response was weaker but faster, peaking on day 5 rather than day 15.

The chain joins TRBV2 to TRBJ1-4; the D gene identity is not certain. The clonotype comes from a man aged 18 to 35 who received the YFV17D yellow fever vaccine. The source material was PBMCs, sampled around 45 days after the first yellow fever vaccination. The encoded CDR3 is CASSELALGEKLFF. At the DNA level, the sequence is TGTGCCAGCAGTGAATTGGCACTCGGAGAAAAACTGTTTTTT. The entire variable domain, with the stretches around the CDR3 drawn from the reference TRBV2 and TRBJ1-4 proteins, is EPEVTQTPSHQVTQMGQEVILRCVPISNHLYFYWYRQILGQKVEFLVSFYNNEISEKSEIFDDQFSVERPDGSNFTLKIRSTKLEDSAMYFCASSELALGEKLFFGSGTQLSVL.